These T cell receptor beta chains were read from a single sample in a study of CD4 T cells in relation to SARS-CoV-2 and coronaviruses. These receptors have no known antigen. Using immunoSEQ multiplex PCR, the repertoire was profiled, and TCRdb retains in-frame clones only, with some absent. The profile covers about 16,000 clones, with about 78% appearing a single time and about 9.7% taken by the ten largest. Sequenced: CD4+ T cells from PBMCs, cultured in vitro. These receptors were taken from a human donor in good health. CDR3s include the opening cysteine and the closing phenylalanine or tryptophan. D genes are given only for firm matches. A row's size may be missing; if present it is once, few, many or a size class.

v_gene	abundance	d_gene	j_gene	CDR3aa	CDR3nt
TRBV7-9	large	-	TRBJ1-6	CASSLTGGRNSPLHF	TGTGCCAGCAGCTTAACGGGGGGCAGAAATTCACCCCTCCACTTT
TRBV6-5	few	-	TRBJ1-2	CASRGRNYGYTF	TGTGCCAGCAGGGGACGTAACTATGGCTACACCTTC
TRBV7-3	-	-	TRBJ1-1	CASSPHPNTEAFF	TGTGCCAGCAGCCCCCACCCGAACACTGAAGCTTTCTTT
TRBV3-1/TRBV3-2	-	-	TRBJ2-1	CASSQMEAGYNEQFF	TGTGCCAGCAGCCAAATGGAGGCGGGCTACAATGAGCAGTTCTTC
TRBV7-8	-	-	TRBJ1-2	CASSLVEGRWGYTF	TGTGCCAGCAGCTTAGTGGAGGGGAGGTGGGGCTACACCTTC
TRBV28	few	-	TRBJ1-5	CASSPQLGNQPQHF	TGTGCCAGCAGTCCACAGCTCGGGAATCAGCCCCAGCATTTT
TRBV30	-	TRBD1	TRBJ2-7	CAWSAPTGYEQYF	TGTGCCTGGAGTGCACCGACAGGGTACGAGCAGTACTTC
TRBV29-1	-	-	TRBJ1-1	CSAPGHLNTEAFF	TGCAGCGCCCCGGGACACCTGAACACTGAAGCTTTCTTT
TRBV15	-	-	TRBJ2-1	CATSRDPDYEQFF	TGTGCCACCAGCAGAGACCCGGATTATGAGCAGTTCTTC
TRBV5-4	-	-	TRBJ2-7	CASSQVTGGREQYF	TGTGCCAGCAGCCAAGTAACAGGAGGGCGTGAGCAGTACTTC
TRBV19	few	-	TRBJ2-2	CASIGLAHTGELFF	TGTGCCAGTATAGGGCTAGCTCACACCGGGGAGCTGTTTTTT
TRBV24-1	-	-	TRBJ1-5	CAIQGDLNQPQHF	TGTGCCATCCAAGGGGACCTCAATCAGCCCCAGCATTTT
TRBV15	-	-	TRBJ1-4	CATSRAAGRGNEKLFF	TGTGCCACCAGCAGAGCCGCCGGTAGGGGTAATGAAAAACTGTTTTTT
TRBV18	-	-	TRBJ1-1	CASSLNTEAFF	TGTGCCAGCTCACTGAACACTGAAGCTTTCTTT
TRBV2	-	-	TRBJ2-1	CASTDLNYNEQFF	TGTGCCAGCACGGACCTAAACTACAATGAGCAGTTCTTC
TRBV20-1	once	-	TRBJ1-6	CSASNYNSPLHF	TGCAGTGCTAGTAACTATAATTCACCCCTCCACTTT
TRBV2	-	-	TRBJ2-7	CASSDLEYEQYF	TGTGCCAGCAGTGACCTCGAATACGAGCAGTACTTC
TRBV5-1	once	-	TRBJ1-1	CASSFLQGNTEAFF	TGCGCCAGCAGCTTCTTACAGGGAAACACTGAAGCTTTCTTT
TRBV19	few	-	TRBJ1-5	CASSIVERQPQHF	TGTGCCAGTAGTATAGTGGAGCGTCAGCCCCAGCATTTT
TRBV5-1	few	-	TRBJ2-7	CASSTEGYEQYF	TGCGCCAGCAGCACGGAGGGGTACGAGCAGTACTTC
TRBV3-1/TRBV3-2	-	-	TRBJ2-5	CASSQVETQYF	TGTGCCAGCAGCCAAGTGGAGACCCAGTACTTC
TRBV19	-	-	TRBJ1-1	CASSSRTLYGTEAFF	TGTGCCAGTAGTTCTCGGACACTATATGGGACTGAAGCTTTCTTT
TRBV3-1/TRBV3-2	-	-	TRBJ1-2	CASSQGIAAFYGYTF	TGTGCCAGCAGCCAAGGGATCGCCGCTTTCTATGGCTACACCTTC
TRBV18	-	-	TRBJ1-1	CASSPDDGIEAFF	TGTGCCAGCTCACCAGATGACGGAATTGAAGCTTTCTTT
TRBV5-1	-	-	TRBJ2-2	CASGRNTGELFF	TGCGCCAGCGGTAGGAACACCGGGGAGCTGTTTTTT
TRBV24-1	-	-	TRBJ1-2	CATSDSLWDYGGYTF	TGTGCCACCAGTGACTCCCTATGGGATTATGGCGGCTACACCTTC
TRBV10-3	-	TRBD2	TRBJ2-1	CAISEQGTSGTGQFF	TGTGCCATCAGTGAACAAGGAACTAGCGGGACTGGGCAGTTCTTC
TRBV3-1/TRBV3-2	-	-	TRBJ2-2	CASSDLEFTGELFF	TGTGCCAGCAGCGATTTAGAGTTCACCGGGGAGCTGTTTTTT
TRBV9	-	-	TRBJ2-2	CASSVEVNQAGAGSRTGELFF	TGTGCCAGCAGCGTAGAGGTCAACCAAGCAGGAGCGGGTTCAAGGACCGGGGAGCTGTTTTTT
TRBV9	once	-	TRBJ2-2	CASSVFTGELFF	TGTGCCAGCAGCGTCTTCACCGGGGAGCTGTTTTTT